This entry lists 31 T cell receptor beta chains sequenced from one sample in a study of T cell responses to AZD1222 COVID-19 vaccine. Method: immunoSEQ multiplex PCR; TCRdb's copy keeps in-frame clones and lacks some. The table shows under 200,000 clones, with roughly 90% occurring only once. This specimen was peripheral blood, taken 28 days after the second AZD1222 dose. These receptors were obtained from an adult who received the AZD1222 COVID-19 vaccine.

This clone was detected only once. The V call is TRBV12-3 or TRBV12-4, the J call TRBJ1-6; no firm D call. With 5 bases removed from V and 6 bases from J, the gap between germline ends came to 5 bases. This CDR3 has 12 residues. The CDR3 spells CASSTLNSPLHF. The CDR3, as DNA: TGTGCCAGCAGTACCCTTAATTCACCCCTCCACTTT.

The genes are TRBV5-4 and TRBJ2-5; D is tentatively TRBD1 or TRBD2 (5 bases each). Germline CDR1 and CDR2: SGHNT and YYREEE (reference sequence). Trimming left V 0 bases short and J 5 bases short, with 14 bases between. The CDR3 is 15 residues long. The CDR3: CASSLAVGTSETQYF. The DNA of the CDR3 is TGTGCCAGCAGCTTGGCGGTGGGGACCAGCGAGACCCAGTACTTC.

The V gene is TRBV6-2 or TRBV6-3, the J gene TRBJ2-2, with 8 bases fitting TRBD2. This CDR3 region has 15 residues. V was clipped by 4 bases and J by 5 bases; unmatched bases: 6. CDR1 is MNHEY, CDR2 SVGEGT, per germline. The CDR3 bases are TGTGCCAGCAGTTCATCGGGACTAGTGACCGGGGAGCTGTTTTTT. Translating it yields CASSSSGLVTGELFF.

The chain joins TRBV27 to TRBJ2-7; 8 bases fit TRBD1. CDR1 is MNHEY, CDR2 SMNVEV, per germline (reference sequence). With 3 bases clipped from V and 5 bases from J, the junction kept 6 bases outside the gene matches. The CDR3 totals 14 residues. CDR3 nucleotides: TGTGCCAGCAGTTTGCAGGGGGCAGTACACGAGCAGTACTTC. It yields the protein CASSLQGAVHEQYF.

The rearrangement links TRBV3-1 (or the pseudogene TRBV3-2) to TRBJ1-2; TRBD1 is a possible D gene (5 bases). Germline CDR1 and CDR2: LGHDT and YNNKEL (reference sequence). CDR3 length: 13 residues. V was trimmed by 2 bases and J by 6 bases, leaving 10 bases between them. CDR3 sequence: CASSQMGGDGYTF. CDR3 bases: TGTGCCAGCAGCCAAATGGGAGGGGATGGCTACACCTTC.

This sequence joins TRBV30 and TRBJ1-1; maybe TRBD1 (5 bases). The CDR3 totals 12 residues. V was pared by 5 bases and J by 11 bases, with 18 bases between. CDR1 and CDR2 from the germline V gene are GTSNPN and SVGIG (reference sequence). The CDR3 sequence is CAWWGPPQAAFF. DNA of the CDR3: TGTGCCTGGTGGGGACCCCCGCAAGCGGCTTTCTTT. The full variable domain, completed using reference TRBV30 and TRBJ1-1, is SQTIHQWPATLVQPVGSPLSLECTVEGTSNPNLYWYRQAAGRGLQLLFYSVGIGQISSEVPQNLSASRPQDRQFILSSKKLLLSDSGFYLCAWWGPPQAAFFGQGTRLTVV.

The chain couples TRBV6-5 to TRBJ1-4; D not certain. This CDR3 is 15 amino acids long. V was clipped by 7 bases and J by 4 bases, with 16 bases between them. Per germline, CDR1 MNHEY and CDR2 SVGAGI. The CDR3 reads CASKPLGLDNEKLFF. The DNA of the CDR3 is TGTGCCAGCAAGCCCCTAGGACTCGATAATGAAAAACTGTTTTTT.

The rearrangement joins TRBV2 to TRBJ1-5; D is possibly TRBD1 (6 bases). This CDR3 spans 14 amino acids. Trimming removed 6 bases from V and 3 bases from J, with 12 bases in between. Germline lookup yields CDR1 SNHLY and CDR2 FYNNEI. The CDR3 region is CASSPTGSNQPQHF. The CDR3 nucleotides read TGTGCCAGCAGCCCGACAGGATCCAATCAGCCCCAGCATTTT.

There are many counts of this clone. The chain is built from TRBV27 and TRBJ1-2, with a tentative D call TRBD1 (5 bases). V lost 5 bases and J 6 bases, leaving 16 bases between the germline ends. Looked up from germline, CDR1 is MNHEY and CDR2 is SMNVEV (reference sequence). The CDR3 consists of 14 residues. The CDR3 DNA is TGTGCCAGCAGTCATCAGGGATCGTCTGATGGCTACACCTTC. Encoded protein: CASSHQGSSDGYTF.

The V call is TRBV5-4, the J call TRBJ1-2; no clear D gene. CDR1 is SGHNT and CDR2 is YYREEE in the germline V gene (reference sequence). V lost 0 bases and J lost 5, with 14 bases in between. This CDR3 spans 15 amino acids. The CDR3 DNA reads TGTGCCAGCAGCTTGGAGTGGGAGTTGTCTTATGGCTACACCTTC. This encodes CASSLEWELSYGYTF.

The CDR3 region has the DNA TGTGCCAGCAGTCCAACAGGGGGCCCGGTTTGGGGCTACACCTTC. Amino acids: CASSPTGGPVWGYTF. This chain joins TRBV6-5 and TRBJ1-2, with 9 bases aligning to TRBD1. Germline V gives CDR1 MNHEY, CDR2 SVGAGI. V shed 5 bases and J 8 bases; nucleotides not matched to a gene: 12. The CDR3 spans 15 residues.

The chain couples TRBV6-5 to TRBJ2-7; no clear D gene. Per the germline V gene, CDR1 is MNHEY and CDR2 is SVGAGI. The CDR3 sequence is 13 residues long. Trimming took 3 bases from V and 5 from J, leaving 11 bases between them. The CDR3 protein is CASSYRAFNEQYF. CDR3 nucleotide sequence: TGTGCCAGCAGTTATCGAGCCTTTAACGAGCAGTACTTC.

The chain uses TRBV6-5 and TRBJ2-3; D gene unclear. CDR1 and CDR2 (germline): MNHEY, SVGAGI. Deletions cut 6 bases from V and 0 bases from J, with 13 bases between. The CDR3 has 15 residues. The CDR3 coding sequence is TGTGCCAGCAGCAATCGTGCCCCTAGCACAGATACGCAGTATTTT. Its protein is CASSNRAPSTDTQYF.

Concerning this clone: The sample has other DNA sequences that encode this CDR3 too. The rearrangement links TRBV3-1 (or the pseudogene TRBV3-2) to TRBJ2-7; TRBD1 might be the D (5 bases). Germline V gene lookup returns CDR1 LGHDT and CDR2 YNNKEL (reference sequence). This CDR3 has 12 amino acids. V was pared by 2 bases and J by 4 bases, with 6 bases between. CDR3 sequence: CASSQTGYEQYF. In DNA, the CDR3 is TGTGCCAGCAGCCAAACAGGATACGAGCAGTACTTC.

The V and J genes are TRBV7-9 and TRBJ1-6; TRBD1 aligns across 7 bases. V lost 4 bases, J lost 7 bases, and 7 bases stayed unmatched. The CDR3 has 15 residues. CDR1 SEHNR and CDR2 FQNEAQ come from the germline V gene (reference sequence). The CDR3 region has the DNA TGTGCCAGCAGCTACTCTGACAGGGCGAATTCACCCCTCCACTTT. It specifies CASSYSDRANSPLHF.

The chain links TRBV29-1 to TRBJ2-1; 9 bases line up with TRBD2. The CDR3 loop spans 15 amino acids. Looked up from germline, CDR1 is SQVTM and CDR2 is ANQGSEA. After removal of 7 bases from V and 0 bases from J, the junction contained 7 bases not matched to a gene. CDR3 bases: TGCAGCGGTGAGAGCGGGGGGACCTCCTACAATGAGCAGTTCTTC. It specifies CSGESGGTSYNEQFF.

Turning to this clone: At one end the junction does not follow the germline gene, possibly because of a read error. The rearrangement links TRBV7-2 to TRBJ2-1, with TRBD2 matching 11 bases. The V gene's germline CDR1 is SGHTA and CDR2 FQGNSA. The CDR3 is made up of 14 amino acids. The CDR3 DNA reads TGTGCCAGCAGCGTAGCGGGGGGGTACAATGAGCAGTTCTTC. Its protein product is CASSVAGGYNEQFF. Supplemented by reference TRBV7-2 and TRBJ2-1, the full variable domain reads GAGVSQSPSNKVTEKGKDVELRCDPISGHTALYWYRQSLGQGLEFLIYFQGNSAPDKSGLPSDRFSAERTGGSVSTLTIQRTQQEDSAVYLCASSVAGGYNEQFFGPGTRLTVL.

V and J are TRBV7-9 and TRBJ2-5; 7 nucleotides line up with TRBD1. This CDR3 comprises 15 residues. In germline, CDR1 is SEHNR, CDR2 FQNEAQ (reference sequence). V trimming: 5 bases; J trimming: 4 bases; junction bases outside the gene matches: 10. CDR3 in amino acids: CASSQDRSSRETQYF. Written as DNA, the CDR3 is TGTGCCAGCAGCCAGGACAGGTCTTCACGAGAGACCCAGTACTTC.

J is TRBJ2-7 and V is TRBV5-6; maybe TRBD2 (6 bases). Germline CDR1 reads SGHDT; CDR2 reads YYEEEE. Trimming left V 0 bases short and J 2 bases short, with 9 bases between. The CDR3 has 14 amino acids. The CDR3 DNA sequence: TGTGCCAGCAGCTTGGCCCCGGGGGCCTACGAGCAGTACTTC. Translation: CASSLAPGAYEQYF.

This sequence joins TRBV24-1 and TRBJ2-3; 9 bases line up with TRBD1. CDR1 and CDR2 (germline): KGHDR, SFDVKD. This CDR3 contains 15 residues. With V trimmed by 4 bases and J by 6 bases, 7 bases remained unmatched. CDR3: CATSDPRGTGDTQYF. CDR3 nucleotide sequence: TGTGCCACCAGTGACCCACGGGGGACAGGGGATACGCAGTATTTT.

The chain uses TRBV19 and TRBJ1-6; D remains unclear. The germline V gene has CDR1 LNHDA and CDR2 SQIVND (reference sequence). This CDR3 has 13 residues. The V end was cut by 7 bases, the J end by 14 bases, with 18 bases between. Here the CDR3 reads CASTPGDGYTLHF. The CDR3 DNA follows: TGTGCCAGTACCCCCGGTGATGGGTACACCCTCCACTTT.

The gene calls are TRBV2 and TRBJ1-1, with unresolved D. Trimming removed 8 bases at V and 1 base at J, with 11 bases between. Germline CDR1 SNHLY, CDR2 FYNNEI. The CDR3 runs to 13 residues. CDR3 sequence reads: CASGEERNTEAFF. Written as DNA, the CDR3 is TGTGCCAGCGGGGAGGAGAGGAACACTGAAGCTTTCTTT.

This sequence joins TRBV5-1 and TRBJ2-3; the D is unclear. V lost 4 bases, J lost 4 bases, and 19 bases lay in between. The CDR3 runs to 16 residues. In germline, CDR1 is SGHRS, CDR2 YFSETQ. The CDR3 nucleotides are TGCGCCAGCAGCGGAGTGCTGGGGTCTGGCGCAGATACGCAGTATTTT. Its protein is CASSGVLGSGADTQYF.

This chain links TRBV2 with TRBJ2-3, with 7 bases identical to TRBD2. The CDR3 length is 12 residues. From germline, CDR1 is SNHLY and CDR2 FYNNEI. Trimming removed 9 bases from V and 6 bases from J; junction bases left unmatched: 6. The CDR3 nucleotides read TGTGCCAGTCCGCGGGGGATGGATACGCAGTATTTT. As protein: CASPRGMDTQYF.

The chain couples TRBV6-2 or TRBV6-3 to TRBJ1-1; D call uncertain. The CDR3 runs to 15 residues. Germline lookup yields CDR1 MNHEY and CDR2 SVGEGT. The V end lost 4 bases, the J end lost 4 bases, and 16 bases lay between the germline ends. DNA for the CDR3: TGTGCCAGCAGTTTCGGGCAGAGGATTAGCACTGAAGCTTTCTTT. Translation gives CASSFGQRISTEAFF.

This chain connects TRBV5-1 to TRBJ1-1; D is unresolved. Between the trimmed V and J ends, which lost 4 bases and 2 bases, there was a span of 12 bases. Germline values: CDR1 SGHRS, CDR2 YFSETQ. The CDR3 length is 14 residues. CDR3 DNA: TGCGCCAGCAGCCGTCCGGACTTTAACACTGAAGCTTTCTTT. The encoded protein is CASSRPDFNTEAFF.

This sequence joins TRBV7-9 and TRBJ1-2; TRBD1 agrees at 9 bases. The length of the CDR3 is 16 residues. The ends lost 5 bases at V and 4 bases at J; junction bases unmatched: 11. Per germline, CDR1 SEHNR and CDR2 FQNEAQ (reference sequence). This CDR3 reads CASSRSSQGAIYGYTF. CDR3 coding DNA: TGTGCCAGCAGCCGTAGTTCACAGGGGGCAATCTATGGCTACACCTTC.

This clone was observed a single time. CDR3 bases: TGTGCCAGTTCCGTGAACACCGGGGAGCTGTTTTTT. Amino acids: CASSVNTGELFF. The chain combines TRBV9 with TRBJ2-2; D is ambiguous. Looked up from germline, CDR1 is SGDLS and CDR2 is YYNGEE. The CDR3 is made up of 12 amino acids. With 8 bases removed from V and 1 base from J, the gap between germline ends came to 6 bases.

The J gene is TRBJ1-2, the V gene TRBV5-1; D possibly corresponds to TRBD1 (5 bases). Germline CDR1 reads SGHRS; CDR2 reads YFSETQ. The CDR3 runs 18 residues. Trimming stripped 4 bases from V and 4 bases from J, with 26 bases between. The CDR3 loop reads CASSLVGRVDQGPYGYTF. In nucleotides, the CDR3 is TGCGCCAGCAGCCTTGTTGGTAGGGTAGATCAGGGCCCCTATGGCTACACCTTC. Looking up the rest from reference TRBV5-1 and TRBJ1-2 gives the full variable domain: KAGVTQTPRYLIKTRGQQVTLSCSPISGHRSVSWYQQTPGQGLQFLFEYFSETQRNKGNFPGRFSGRQFSNSRSEMNVSTLELGDSALYLCASSLVGRVDQGPYGYTFGSGTRLTVV.

The gene calls are TRBV27 and TRBJ1-1; 10 bases align to TRBD1. CDR1 and CDR2 from the germline V gene are MNHEY and SMNVEV (reference sequence). The CDR3 runs to 17 residues. V lost 6 bases to trimming and J lost 0 bases; unmatched junction nucleotides: 10. The CDR3 DNA sequence: TGTGCCAGCAGCCCCGGGACAGGGGCCTACATGAACACTGAAGCTTTCTTT. Translating gives CASSPGTGAYMNTEAFF.

The rearrangement joins TRBV11-2 to TRBJ2-7; 9 nucleotides agree with TRBD2. With 4 bases clipped from V and 0 bases from J, the junction kept 10 bases outside the gene matches. The CDR3 spans 17 residues. Germline CDR1 and CDR2: SGHAT and FQNNGV. The CDR3: CASSWGSGGPSSYEQYF. The CDR3 DNA sequence: TGTGCCAGCAGCTGGGGTAGCGGGGGCCCTAGCTCCTACGAGCAGTACTTC. Using reference TRBV11-2 and TRBJ2-7 for the parts outside the CDR3, the full variable domain is EAGVAQSPRYKIIEKRQSVAFWCNPISGHATLYWYQQILGQGPKLLIQFQNNGVVDDSQLPKDRFSAERLKGVDSTLKIQPAKLEDSAVYLCASSWGSGGPSSYEQYFGPGTRLTVT.